The 2 T cell receptor beta chains presented below share a single source sample, sequenced in a study of blood T cells in healthy people across ages. For the second PCR, which ran for roughly 6 to 11 cycles, a sample-barcoded 5' primer and a J-beta primer mix were used. Using its own MiXCR run on the 5' RACE reads, TCRdb lists one record per CDR3 protein. This table holds over 1,300,000 distinct CDR3 sequences, 45% to 70% found once. Sequencing used blood. These TCRs come from a man aged 18 to 29 in good health.

This chain joins TRBV28 and TRBJ2-7, with TRBD1 matching 7 bases. The closer fit of TRBJ2-4 to the DNA end suggests the J call may be wrong. Germline V lookup: CDR1 MDHEN, CDR2 SYDVKM. The CDR3 extends over 14 amino acids. The CDR3 spells CASRAQGNKNIQYF. In DNA form, the CDR3 reads TGTGCCAGCAGAGCACAGGGGAACAAAAACATTCAGTACTTC.

Points on this clonotype: At one of its ends the junction is not consistent with the germline gene, which may arise from a read error. The rearrangement uses TRBV7-9 and TRBJ2-7, with TRBD2 matching 9 bases. CDR3 length: 15 residues. Germline CDR1 is SEHNR and CDR2 is FQNEAQ (reference sequence). CDR3 bases: TGCGCCAGCAGCCTGGGACTAGCTAGCTCCTACGAGCAGTACTTC. Encoded protein: CASSLGLASSYEQYF.